The 3 T cell receptor beta chains below were found in one sample sequenced in a study of blood T cell repertoires in COVID-19. Produced via immunoSEQ multiplex PCR; TCRdb's table is partial and in-frame only. The sample contains roughly 250,000 clones, 88% of which appear only once. Specimen: PBMCs or T cells enriched from blood (not recorded which). All receptors derive from a woman aged 40 to 49 with acute COVID-19.

On this clone itself: At one end the junction does not follow the germline gene, possibly because of a read error. The gene calls are TRBV29-1 and TRBJ2-5, with a possible D match to TRBD1 (6 bases). The CDR3 length is 15 residues. CDR1 is SQVTM and CDR2 is ANQGSEA in the germline V gene. CDR3 bases: TGCAGCGTTGAAAGTTGGGGACATCCACAAGGGACCCAGTACTTC. Translated, it gives CSVESWGHPQGTQYF.

This clone was counted a few times. The chain uses TRBV6-1 and TRBJ2-4; TRBD2 matches 9 bases. The CDR3 is 14 amino acids. Germline V gene lookup returns CDR1 MNHNS and CDR2 SASEGT. The V gene end was trimmed by 2 bases and the J gene end by 14 bases; junction bases not matched to a gene: 10. CDR3 residues: CASSEPGLAKPKYF. In DNA form, the CDR3 reads TGTGCCAGCAGTGAACCGGGACTAGCCAAGCCCAAGTACTTC.

The chain links TRBV18 to TRBJ2-6; D gene uncertain. Germline CDR1 and CDR2: KGHSH and LQKENI. V was shortened by 3 bases and J by 2 bases, with 11 bases between the two germline ends. The CDR3 extends over 16 amino acids. CDR3 nucleotides: TGTGCCAGCTCACCGTACAGAATGACTGGGGCCAACGTCCTGACTTTC. Translated: CASSPYRMTGANVLTF.